The source of this T cell receptor (beta chain) is a study of CD8+ T cells in alopecia areata. This CDR3 comprises 12 residues. V lost 6 bases and J lost 0, with 5 bases in between. CDR1 and CDR2 from the germline V gene are MRHNA and SNTAGT. Study findings and constraints: With patients, TCR sharing proved less clear than in mice, a difference possibly related to HLA. Clonality exceeded that of normal scalp in lesional scalp, most notably in alopecia totalis/universalis.

Extraction of RNA preceded its reverse transcription into cDNA, which served as the sequencing template. Sequencing used immunoSEQ multiplex PCR; TCRdb keeps in-frame clones, though not all of them. This table holds 150,000 to 200,000 clones, less than 80% found once. With regard to this clone: Antigen specificity is unknown.

PBMCs, the starting material, were the source of sorted CD4+ and CD8+ T cells. The chain carries TRBV6-4 and TRBJ1-1; D remains ambiguous. Sequences were derived from CD8+ T cells sorted from blood, sampled at week 0. The receptor was derived from a human donor with alopecia areata. The CDR3 is CASRGMNTEAFF. The CDR3 DNA sequence: TGTGCCAGCAGGGGAATGAACACTGAAGCTTTCTTT.